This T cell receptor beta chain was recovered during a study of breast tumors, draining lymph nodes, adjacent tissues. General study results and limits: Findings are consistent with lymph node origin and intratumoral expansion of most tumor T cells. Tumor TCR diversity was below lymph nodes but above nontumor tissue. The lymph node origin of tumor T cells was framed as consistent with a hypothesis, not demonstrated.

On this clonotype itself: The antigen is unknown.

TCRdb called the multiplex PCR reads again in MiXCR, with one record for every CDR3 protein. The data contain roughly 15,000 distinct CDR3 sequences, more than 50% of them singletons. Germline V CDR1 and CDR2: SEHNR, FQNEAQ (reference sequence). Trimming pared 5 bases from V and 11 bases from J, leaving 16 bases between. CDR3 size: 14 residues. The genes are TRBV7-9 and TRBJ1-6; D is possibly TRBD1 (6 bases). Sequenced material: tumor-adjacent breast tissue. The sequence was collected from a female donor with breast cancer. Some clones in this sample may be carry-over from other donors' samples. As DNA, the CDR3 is TGTGCCAGCAGCCGCGGACAGAGGACGCCACCCCTCCACTTT. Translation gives CASSRGQRTPPLHF.